One and the same sample provided the 19 T cell receptor beta chains below, sequenced in a study of T cell repertoires in cytomegalovirus infection. Using its own MiXCR run on the reads, TCRdb lists one record per CDR3 protein. The sample carries around 550,000 distinct CDR3 sequences, more than 20% recorded once. Source material: PBMCs. These receptors came from a human donor in good health (CMV status not recorded). Some clones in this sample may be carry-over from other donors' samples.

This chain links TRBV6-2 or TRBV6-3 with TRBJ2-7; maybe TRBD2 (5 bases). The germline gives CDR1 MNHEY, CDR2 SVGEGT. CDR3 length: 19 amino acids. The germline V and J ends were trimmed by 0 bases and 2 bases, with 23 bases remaining between them. CDR3 sequence: CASSYSIGGRLAITYEQYV. CDR3 DNA: TGTGCCAGCAGTTACTCGATTGGCGGGCGGCTTGCCATCACCTACGAGCAGTACGTC.

The chain uses TRBV28 and TRBJ2-2, with 10 bases lining up with TRBD2. The germline CDR1 and CDR2 sequences are MDHEN and SYDVKM. This CDR3 comprises 19 residues. V shed 3 bases, J shed 0 bases, and the junction held 10 bases outside the gene matches. In DNA, the CDR3 is TGTGCCAGCAGTTTTAGGGCTAGCGGGAGACTCGCGAACACCGGGGAGCTGTTTTTT. It is translated as CASSFRASGRLANTGELFF.

This clonotype showed up just once. The genes are TRBV20-1 and TRBJ2-7; D call uncertain. Trimming shortened V by 7 bases and J by 6 bases, and 16 bases separated the two germline ends. The CDR3 contains 12 residues. Per the germline V gene, CDR1 is DFQATT and CDR2 is SNEGSKA (reference sequence). The CDR3 sequence: CSVPTWPREQYF. The CDR3 DNA sequence: TGCAGTGTCCCGACTTGGCCGCGCGAGCAGTACTTC.

The chain has TRBV12-3 or TRBV12-4 and TRBJ2-5; unclear D gene. CDR3 length equals 16 residues. Trimming took off 3 bases at V and 1 base at J, with 15 bases between the two ends. For the CDR3, the DNA is TGTGCCAGCAGTTTGAGTCAGCCGGGCCTCCAAGAGACCCAGTACTTC. Amino acids: CASSLSQPGLQETQYF.

The rearrangement joins TRBV15 to TRBJ2-7, with TRBD1 matching 7 bases. The CDR3 totals 14 residues. In germline, CDR1 is LNHNV, CDR2 YYDKDF (reference sequence). Trimming removed 1 base from V and 4 bases from J; junction bases left unmatched: 4. CDR3 nucleotide sequence: TGTGCCACCAGCAGAGGAGGGGGCGAGTACGAGCAGTACTTC. It codes for CATSRGGGEYEQYF.

The chain has TRBV15 and TRBJ2-7; D is possibly TRBD1 or TRBD2 (5 bases each). The V end lost 0 bases, the J end lost 2 bases, and 20 bases lay between the germline ends. CDR1 is LNHNV and CDR2 is YYDKDF in the germline V gene (reference sequence). This CDR3 is 18 amino acids long. This CDR3 reads CATSRDTWGSWGTYEQYF. In nucleotides, the CDR3 is TGTGCCACCAGCAGAGATACCTGGGGGAGCTGGGGAACCTACGAGCAGTACTTC.

Comment on this clonotype: A much larger clone is a single base away; this may be a read error. The chain joins TRBV7-3 to TRBJ2-7; no definite D call. This CDR3 region has 12 residues. Germline V gives CDR1 SGHTA, CDR2 FQGTGA. Trimming left V 1 base short and J 3 bases short, with 4 bases between. In nucleotides, the CDR3 is TGTGCCAGCAGCTTAAACAACTACGAGCAGTACTTC. It specifies CASSLNNYEQYF.

In this sample, this clonotype turned up a few times. A single base separates this from a much larger clone, so it may be a read error. The chain is built from TRBV7-3 and TRBJ2-1; 9 positions agree with TRBD2. V lost 5 bases, J lost 3 bases, and 5 bases stayed unmatched. The CDR3 is made up of 15 amino acids. The germline V gene encodes CDR1 SGHTA and CDR2 FQGTGA. DNA for the CDR3: TGTGCCAGCAGCCTAGGGACTAGCTTCTACAATGAGCAGTTCTTC. Its protein is CASSLGTSFYNEQFF.

This clonotype has only a few counts. V gene TRBV6-1 combines with J gene TRBJ1-5; D remains unclear. Germline lookup yields CDR1 MNHNS and CDR2 SASEGT. CDR3 size: 14 residues. The ends were cut back, 5 bases at V and 3 bases at J, with 11 bases in the middle. The CDR3 nucleotides are TGTGCCAGCAGTCCGACTGCAAACAATCAGCCCCAGCATTTT. Translation: CASSPTANNQPQHF.

This clonotype was observed many times. The chain combines TRBV7-2 with TRBJ1-1, with D unresolved. The CDR3 loop spans 14 amino acids. Deletions cut 5 bases from V and 3 bases from J, with 13 bases between. Germline V gives CDR1 SGHTA, CDR2 FQGNSA. The CDR3: CASSLIGRDTEAFF. As DNA, the CDR3 is TGTGCCAGCAGCCTAATCGGGAGGGACACTGAAGCTTTCTTT.

The genes are TRBV24-1 and TRBJ2-7; no clear D gene. Looked up from germline, CDR1 is KGHDR and CDR2 is SFDVKD. The CDR3 contains 14 residues. The ends were cut back, 8 bases at V and 2 bases at J, with 15 bases in the middle. This CDR3 is CATTRYRDTYEQYF. Written as DNA, the CDR3 is TGTGCCACCACGAGGTATAGGGATACCTACGAGCAGTACTTC.

The J gene is TRBJ2-4, the V gene TRBV19; TRBD2 matches at 7 bases. Germline CDR1 reads LNHDA; CDR2 reads SQIVND (reference sequence). This CDR3 comprises 13 residues. Trimming at V came to 1 base and at J to 9 bases, leaving 3 bases not matched to a gene. CDR3 DNA sequence: TGTGCCAGTAGTATAGCGGGAGGCGCCATTCAGTACTTC. Its translation is CASSIAGGAIQYF.

This clonotype was counted only a few times. The chain employs TRBV11-1 and TRBJ2-7; 15 bases are a match to TRBD2. After removal of 5 bases from V and 7 bases from J, the junction contained 9 bases not matched to a gene. Germline V gene lookup returns CDR1 SGHAT and CDR2 FQDESV (reference sequence). The CDR3 spans 16 residues. The CDR3, as DNA: TGTGCCAGCAGCGTCGGACTAGCGGGAGGGGTTCGAGAGCAGTACTTC. It codes for CASSVGLAGGVREQYF.

The V gene is TRBV30, the J gene TRBJ1-6, with D possibly TRBD1 on 6 matching bases. CDR3 length equals 14 residues. Looked up from germline, CDR1 is GTSNPN and CDR2 is SVGIG (reference sequence). Trimming took 0 bases from V and 9 from J, leaving 12 bases between them. The CDR3 coding sequence is TGTGCCTGGAGTGTAACGGGGGCCGGTTCACCCCTCCACTTT. Protein sequence: CAWSVTGAGSPLHF.

This clonotype has ten or more counts. The chain links TRBV12-3 or TRBV12-4 to TRBJ2-1; 7 bases map to TRBD2. CDR3 length equals 13 residues. V lost 6 bases to trimming and J lost 8 bases; unmatched junction nucleotides: 7. The chain's CDR3 is CASRGSGTHEQFF. CDR3 sequence (DNA): TGTGCCAGCAGGGGGAGCGGGACCCATGAGCAGTTCTTC.

V is TRBV12-3 or TRBV12-4 and J is TRBJ2-3, with D tentatively TRBD2 (5 bases). V was trimmed by 2 bases and J by 6 bases, leaving 12 bases between them. This CDR3 is built from 14 residues. CDR3 sequence (DNA): TGTGCCAGCAGTTTATTGGGAGTTCTGGATACGCAGTATTTT. This translates into CASSLLGVLDTQYF.

In its sample, this clonotype was seen many times. V usage is TRBV6-2 or TRBV6-3 and J usage is TRBJ2-7; D unclear. This CDR3 comprises 12 residues. Germline values: CDR1 MNHEY, CDR2 SVGEGT. V lost 2 bases and J lost 4, with 6 bases in between. The CDR3 reads CASSYQIYEQYV. CDR3 coding DNA: TGTGCCAGCAGTTACCAGATTTACGAGCAGTACGTC.

The CDR3 is CASSLVEGGGEAFF. In DNA, the CDR3 is TGTGCCAGCAGCTTAGTGGAAGGGGGCGGGGAAGCTTTCTTT. This rearrangement joins TRBV7-9 to TRBJ1-1; 7 bases match TRBD1. The CDR3 extends over 14 amino acids. Germline assignment: CDR1 SEHNR and CDR2 FQNEAQ (reference sequence). V was pared by 1 base and J by 8 bases, with 7 bases of the junction left unmatched.

This clonotype was detected only a few times. V and J are TRBV27 and TRBJ2-1; TRBD1 matches 8 bases. The CDR3 contains 15 residues. The germline CDR1 and CDR2 sequences are MNHEY and SMNVEV (reference sequence). V shed 3 bases and J 8 bases; nucleotides not matched to a gene: 9. The CDR3 loop is CASSFADRVMDEQFF. CDR3 sequence (DNA): TGTGCCAGCAGTTTCGCGGACAGGGTAATGGATGAGCAGTTCTTC.